These 18 T cell receptor beta chains share one sample of origin, sequenced in a study of T cells in Graves' hyperthyroidism and ophthalmopathy. It was RNA transcripts that yielded the amplified TCR beta CDR3 regions. Researchers ran a first-round RT-PCR on the TCR CDR3 using the HTBI primer set. TCRdb called the multiplex PCR reads again in MiXCR, with one record for every CDR3 protein. The sample contains over 450,000 distinct CDR3 sequences, 13% to 15% of which appear only once. Sequences were obtained from blood. Every receptor here comes from a woman aged 18 to 35 with Graves' hyperthyroidism.

Ten or more counts support this clonotype. This chain uses TRBV2 with TRBJ1-2; 8 bases agree with TRBD1. The germline V gene encodes CDR1 SNHLY and CDR2 FYNNEI. This CDR3 is built from 14 residues. J gave up 8 bases and V 1 base, and 6 bases lay outside the gene matches. In DNA form, the CDR3 reads TGTGCCAGCAGTGAAGTCCGACAGGGGAAAGGCTACACCTTC. Its translation: CASSEVRQGKGYTF.

This clonotype has ten or more counts. CDR3 sequence reads: CASSFSGQGALGYTF. The CDR3 DNA reads as TGTGCCAGCTCATTCTCTGGACAGGGGGCGCTCGGCTACACCTTC. The chain uses TRBV18 and TRBJ1-2, with 11 positions matching TRBD1. CDR1 is KGHSH, CDR2 LQKENI, per germline. This CDR3 comprises 15 residues. V trimming: 5 bases; J trimming: 8 bases; junction bases outside the gene matches: 10.

This chain uses TRBV6-1 with TRBJ2-1; 9 bases match TRBD2. Germline CDR1 MNHNS, CDR2 SASEGT. The length of the CDR3 is 15 residues. With V trimmed by 6 bases and J by 9 bases, 12 bases remained unmatched. CDR3 sequence reads: CASSFSGGGRSEQFF. CDR3 bases: TGTGCCAGCAGCTTTAGCGGGGGAGGTAGAAGTGAGCAGTTCTTC.

This clonotype was counted ten times or more. The chain employs TRBV5-1 and TRBJ1-1; no reliable D call. V was pared by 5 bases and J by 0 bases, with 11 bases between. From germline, CDR1 is SGHRS and CDR2 YFSETQ. The CDR3 contains 14 residues. CDR3 nucleotides: TGCGCCAGCAGTTTCCTAGGCATGAACACTGAAGCTTTCTTT. Protein sequence: CASSFLGMNTEAFF.

The V gene is TRBV24-1, the J gene TRBJ2-3; TRBD1 is a possible D gene (5 bases). The V and J ends lost 3 bases and 6 bases respectively, with 18 bases between them. This CDR3 contains 16 residues. Germline CDR1 reads KGHDR; CDR2 reads SFDVKD. In nucleotides, the CDR3 is TGTGCCACCAGTGATGCCGGCCAGGGCGTTACCGATACGCAGTATTTT. Translating gives CATSDAGQGVTDTQYF.

The CDR3 loop reads CASSYSVSGVAKNIQYF. The CDR3 nucleotides read TGTGCCAGCAGTTACTCCGTGAGCGGAGTAGCCAAAAACATTCAGTACTTC. This chain uses TRBV6-2 or TRBV6-3 with TRBJ2-4; possible D gene TRBD2, 5 bases. The CDR3 runs to 17 residues. Germline V gene lookup returns CDR1 MNHEY and CDR2 SVGEGT. V was cut by 0 bases and J by 0 bases, with 12 bases left in between.

J is TRBJ2-5 and V is TRBV2, with 9 bases identical to TRBD1. CDR3 size: 16 residues. With 6 bases clipped from V and 1 base from J, the junction kept 9 bases outside the gene matches. Germline CDR1 reads SNHLY; CDR2 reads FYNNEI. The CDR3 nucleotides read TGTGCCAGCAGCCCCGGGACAGGGAAGGTCCAAGAGACCCAGTACTTC. Residues: CASSPGTGKVQETQYF.

The table lists this clonotype with many counts. The CDR3 DNA sequence: TGTGCCAGCAGCCAAGGGACGGAAAACTATGGCTACACCTTC. Encoded protein: CASSQGTENYGYTF. The chain has TRBV3-1 and TRBJ1-2; the D is unclear. V dropped 1 base and J dropped 2 bases, with 8 bases sitting between them. CDR3 size: 14 residues. CDR1 and CDR2 (germline): LGHDT, YNNKEL (reference sequence).

This clonotype has only one observation. DNA of the CDR3: TGTGCCAGTACGACTAGCGGGACCCTGACAGAGACCCAGTACTTC. Protein product: CASTTSGTLTETQYF. J is TRBJ2-5 and V is TRBV7-2; 11 bases map to TRBD2. Trimming took 9 bases from V and 4 from J; bases not matched to a gene: 10. Germline loops: CDR1 SGHTA, CDR2 FQGNSA. This CDR3 is 15 amino acids long.

This clonotype occurred many times. J is TRBJ2-3 and V is TRBV12-3 or TRBV12-4; 7 positions match TRBD1. The V segment lost 7 bases and the J segment 2 bases; nucleotides outside the gene matches: 12. The CDR3 is made up of 16 amino acids. DNA of the CDR3: TGTGCCAGCACCTTTACCCGGGACAGCCCCACAGATACGCAGTATTTT. It codes for CASTFTRDSPTDTQYF.

Details on this clonotype: Being one base from a much bigger clone, this may be a read error. The CDR3 DNA reads as TGTGCCAGCAGTTATCGGGCAAAACTAGGTAGCTACGAGCAGTTCTTC. Protein: CASSYRAKLGSYEQFF. This rearrangement joins TRBV25-1 to TRBJ2-7, with D tentatively TRBD2 (5 bases). The J call may be incorrect, as the DNA end agrees better with TRBJ2-1. The CDR3 length is 16 residues. From germline, CDR1 is MGHDK and CDR2 SYGVNS.

This chain uses TRBV19 with TRBJ2-7; the D call may be TRBD1 or TRBD2 (5 bases each). CDR1 LNHDA and CDR2 SQIVND come from the germline V gene (reference sequence). Between the trimmed V and J ends, which lost 2 bases and 6 bases, there was a span of 11 bases. The CDR3 is 13 amino acids. The DNA for the CDR3 is TGTGCCAGTAGTATAACGTCGGGGCGCGAGCAGTACTTC. Translated: CASSITSGREQYF.

This clonotype was observed many times. J is TRBJ1-3 and V is TRBV6-1; weak D call: TRBD1 (5 bases). The CDR3 has 15 amino acids. The germline V and J ends were trimmed by 8 bases and 0 bases, with 14 bases remaining between them. The germline gives CDR1 MNHNS, CDR2 SASEGT. The CDR3 region is CASFKGLPSGNTIYF. As DNA, the CDR3 is TGTGCCAGCTTTAAGGGACTCCCCTCTGGAAACACCATATATTTT.

This clonotype was observed many times. The J gene is TRBJ1-1, the V gene TRBV30, with D perhaps matching TRBD1 (6 bases). Germline V gives CDR1 GTSNPN, CDR2 SVGIG (reference sequence). The CDR3 totals 13 residues. V lost 4 bases and J lost 6, with 15 bases in between. The CDR3: CAWKISGTPEAFF. The DNA for the CDR3 is TGTGCCTGGAAAATCTCCGGGACACCTGAAGCTTTCTTT.

This clonotype was recorded many times. The gene calls are TRBV20-1 and TRBJ2-7; 8 bases align to TRBD1. This CDR3 comprises 14 residues. With 5 bases clipped from V and 0 bases from J, the junction kept 6 bases outside the gene matches. Germline-derived CDR1 and CDR2 are DFQATT and SNEGSKA (reference sequence). CDR3 nucleotides: TGCAGTGCTCCGAAACAGGGGGTCTCCTACGAGCAGTACTTC. Its translation is CSAPKQGVSYEQYF.

The chain uses TRBV3-1 and TRBJ1-6; no definite D call. The CDR3 is 15 residues long. V shed 0 bases and J shed 9 bases, with 12 bases lying between them. Looked up from germline, CDR1 is LGHDT and CDR2 is YNNKEL (reference sequence). The CDR3 reads CASSQEALGVSPLHF. CDR3 coding DNA: TGTGCCAGCAGCCAAGAGGCACTCGGGGTTTCACCCCTCCACTTT.

This clonotype showed up many times. The chain joins TRBV11-2 to TRBJ1-2; D not certain. This CDR3 contains 15 residues. Germline V CDR1 and CDR2: SGHAT, FQNNGV. Between the trimmed V and J ends, which lost 4 bases and 8 bases, there was a span of 20 bases. The CDR3 protein is CASSSPRHPVQGYTF. DNA of the CDR3: TGTGCCAGCAGCTCTCCACGACACCCCGTTCAGGGCTACACCTTC.

There are a few counts of this clonotype. The chain joins TRBV4-1 to TRBJ1-2, with D perhaps matching TRBD1 (6 bases). The CDR3 sequence is 17 residues long. Per germline, CDR1 MGHRA and CDR2 YSYEKL. Deletions cut 0 bases from V and 0 bases from J, with 14 bases between. CDR3 residues: CASSQESSGGSNYGYTF. The CDR3 DNA reads TGCGCCAGCAGCCAAGAATCCTCGGGGGGCTCTAACTATGGCTACACCTTC.